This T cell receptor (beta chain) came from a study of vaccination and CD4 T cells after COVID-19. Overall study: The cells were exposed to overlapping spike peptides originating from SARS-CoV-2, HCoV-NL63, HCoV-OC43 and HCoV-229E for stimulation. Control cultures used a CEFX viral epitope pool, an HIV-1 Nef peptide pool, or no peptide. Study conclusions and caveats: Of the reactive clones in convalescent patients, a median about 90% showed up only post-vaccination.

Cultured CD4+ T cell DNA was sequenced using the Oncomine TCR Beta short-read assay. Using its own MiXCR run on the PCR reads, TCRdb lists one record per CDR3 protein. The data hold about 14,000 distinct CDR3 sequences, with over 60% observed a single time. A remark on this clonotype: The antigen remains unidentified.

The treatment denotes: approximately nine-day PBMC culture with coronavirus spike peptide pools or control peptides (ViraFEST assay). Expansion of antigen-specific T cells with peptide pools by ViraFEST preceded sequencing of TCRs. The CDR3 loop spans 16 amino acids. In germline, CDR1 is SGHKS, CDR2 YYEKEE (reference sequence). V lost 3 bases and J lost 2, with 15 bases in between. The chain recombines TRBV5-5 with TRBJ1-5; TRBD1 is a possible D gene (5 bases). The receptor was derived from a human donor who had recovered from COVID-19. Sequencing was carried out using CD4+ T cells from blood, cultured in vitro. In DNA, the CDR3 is TGTGCCAGCAGCTGGCTGCAGGGTATCGGCAATCAGCCCCAGCATTTT. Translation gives CASSWLQGIGNQPQHF.